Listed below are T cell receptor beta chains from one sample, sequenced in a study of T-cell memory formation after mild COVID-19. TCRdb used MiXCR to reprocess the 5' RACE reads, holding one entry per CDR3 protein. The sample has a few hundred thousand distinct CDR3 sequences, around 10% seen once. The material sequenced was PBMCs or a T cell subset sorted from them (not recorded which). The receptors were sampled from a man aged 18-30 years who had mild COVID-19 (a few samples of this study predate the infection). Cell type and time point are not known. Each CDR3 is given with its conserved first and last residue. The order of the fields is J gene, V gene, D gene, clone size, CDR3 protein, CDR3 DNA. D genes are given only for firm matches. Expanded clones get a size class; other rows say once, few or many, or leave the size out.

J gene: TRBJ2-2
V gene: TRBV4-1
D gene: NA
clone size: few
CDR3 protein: CASSQVGQRSTGELFF
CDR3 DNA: TGCGCCAGCAGCCAGGTTGGACAGCGATCCACCGGGGAGCTGTTTTTT

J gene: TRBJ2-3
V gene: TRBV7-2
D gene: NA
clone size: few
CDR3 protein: CASSLSVFDTQYF
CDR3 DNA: TGTGCCAGCAGCCTGTCAGTGTTTGATACGCAGTATTTT

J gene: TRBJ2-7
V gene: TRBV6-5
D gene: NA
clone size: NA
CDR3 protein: CASSLQRSSYEQYF
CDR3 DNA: TGTGCCAGCAGCCTCCAGCGGTCCTCCTACGAGCAGTACTTC

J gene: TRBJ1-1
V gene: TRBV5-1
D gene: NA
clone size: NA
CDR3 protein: CASSPARGEAFF
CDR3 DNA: TGCGCCAGCAGCCCCGCCCGAGGTGAAGCTTTCTTT

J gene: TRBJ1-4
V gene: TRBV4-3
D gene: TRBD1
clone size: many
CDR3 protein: CASSRGGTGAEKLFF
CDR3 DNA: TGCGCCAGCAGTCGTGGGGGGACAGGGGCTGAAAAACTGTTTTTT

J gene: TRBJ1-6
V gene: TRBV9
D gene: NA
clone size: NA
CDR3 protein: CASSPDGSSYNSPLHF
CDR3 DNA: TGTGCCAGCAGCCCCGACGGCAGCTCCTATAATTCACCCCTCCACTTT

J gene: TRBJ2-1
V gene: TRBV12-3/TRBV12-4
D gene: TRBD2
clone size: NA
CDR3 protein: CASSLSGRQANEQFF
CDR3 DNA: TGTGCCAGCAGCCTATCCGGGAGGCAAGCGAATGAGCAGTTCTTC

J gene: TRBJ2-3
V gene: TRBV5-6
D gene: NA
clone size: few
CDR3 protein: CASSPVGVGADTQYF
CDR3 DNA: TGTGCCAGCAGCCCCGTGGGGGTAGGGGCAGATACGCAGTATTTT

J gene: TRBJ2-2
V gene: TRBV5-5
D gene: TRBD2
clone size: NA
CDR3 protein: CASSHSGGANTGELFF
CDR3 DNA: TGTGCCAGCAGCCATAGCGGGGGGGCGAACACCGGGGAGCTGTTTTTT

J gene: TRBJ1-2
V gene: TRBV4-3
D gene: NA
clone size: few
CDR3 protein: CASSQESGGYGYTF
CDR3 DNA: TGCGCCAGCAGCCAAGAATCTGGGGGCTATGGCTACACCTTC

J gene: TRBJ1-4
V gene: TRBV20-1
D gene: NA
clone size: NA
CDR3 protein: CSARRVTEKLFF
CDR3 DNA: TGCAGTGCTAGGCGGGTTACGGAAAAACTGTTTTTT

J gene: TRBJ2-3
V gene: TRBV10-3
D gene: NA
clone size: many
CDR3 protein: CAISESADTQYF
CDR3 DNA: TGTGCCATCAGTGAGTCAGCAGATACGCAGTATTTT

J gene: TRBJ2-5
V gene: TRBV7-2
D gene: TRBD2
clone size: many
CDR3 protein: CASSPRLAGAGETQYF
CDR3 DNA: TGTGCCAGCAGCCCTCGCCTAGCGGGGGCGGGAGAGACCCAGTACTTC

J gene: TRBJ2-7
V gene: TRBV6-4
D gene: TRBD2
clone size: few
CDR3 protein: CASSGTAGTFYEQYF
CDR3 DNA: TGTGCCAGCAGTGGCACAGCGGGGACCTTCTACGAGCAGTACTTC

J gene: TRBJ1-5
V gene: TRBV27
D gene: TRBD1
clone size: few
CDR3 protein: CASRAGGKEQPQHF
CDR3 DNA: TGTGCCAGCAGGGCAGGGGGCAAGGAACAGCCCCAGCATTTT